Here is one T cell receptor (beta chain) with its context. No antigen is known for it. This sample was included in a study of radiotherapy plus CTLA-4 blockade in lung cancer. On the study more broadly: The study recorded objective responses in 15% to 20% of patients and disease control in 31%. Points from the study as a whole: Blood TCR clones of tumor origin expanded after radiotherapy plus ipilimumab. Reports identified early blood T cell clone dynamics, with interferon-beta, as the best response predictor.

TCRdb's copy holds only in-frame clones and misses some; the assay was immunoSEQ multiplex PCR. The data contain over 50,000 clones, roughly 84% of them seen just once; the ten biggest clones take up roughly 3.5%. Germline V gene data show CDR1 as MGHRA and CDR2 as YSYEKL. V was shortened by 1 base and J by 10 bases, with 17 bases between the two germline ends. The CDR3 extends over 16 amino acids. Lung cancer patients with chemo-refractory metastatic non-small-cell disease were given focal radiation plus CTLA-4 blockade with ipilimumab. The material was peripheral blood, obtained from a patient treated with radiotherapy plus ipilimumab. The TCR sequence derives from a human donor with non-small cell lung cancer who had a partial response to radiotherapy plus ipilimumab. The gene calls are TRBV4-1 and TRBJ1-6; D is perhaps TRBD1 (6 bases). DNA of the CDR3: TGCGCCAGCAGCCAAGTAGGTACAGGGCGAAACTCACCCCTCCACTTT. As protein: CASSQVGTGRNSPLHF.